This T cell receptor beta chain was captured by sequencing in a study of blood T cells in healthy people across ages. Study outcomes and limitations: Observed TCR beta diversity per million T cells went down as age went up. This fall followed a roughly linear course with age. Considered underestimates were the diversity estimates obtained from one million T cells.

A second PCR, run for about 7 to 11 cycles, used a sample-barcoded 5' primer plus a J-beta primer mix. A template-switch adaptor that had 12 random nucleotides put a tag on each cDNA molecule. TCRdb processed the 5' RACE reads anew with MiXCR; each CDR3 protein has one entry. The table lists around 600,000 distinct CDR3 sequences, 40% to 50% of them singletons. The CDR3 is 16 residues long. V dropped 5 bases and J dropped 5; count of bases not matched to a gene: 8. CDR1 is SGHTA, CDR2 FQGNSA, per germline. Isolating PBMCs gave at least 6.5 million of these cells per sample. In the case of this clonotype: What it binds is unknown.

The source is an elderly man in good health. The chain joins TRBV7-2 to TRBJ2-3, with 12 bases matching TRBD2. The sample taken for sequencing was blood. The CDR3 reads CASSPELAGGGDTQYF. The DNA for the CDR3 is TGTGCCAGCAGCCCGGAACTAGCGGGGGGCGGAGATACGCAGTATTTT.